What follows is one TCR beta chain and its context. This record comes from a study of shared clonotypes between healthy human individuals. Looking at the study overall: The people who gave samples were a couple of women and three men aged 18 to 49.

Sequenced by immunoSEQ multiplex PCR; TCRdb stores in-frame clones only, minus some. The sample has about 1.9 million clones, just under 95% seen once. CD45RO negativity and positive selection for CCR7 defined naive CD8 cells, a population that excluded terminally differentiated effector memory CD45RA+ cells. All donors qualified as healthy HIV-negative adults and had experienced no recent acute infections or vaccinations. The CDR3 runs to 16 residues. The trim removed 0 bases at V and 4 bases at J, leaving 4 bases unmatched. Germline V gives CDR1 SGHNT, CDR2 YYREEE (reference sequence). Sequences were obtained from naive CD8+ T cells from PBMCs. This clonotype was sampled from a man between 18 and 29 years old in good health. Some clones in this sample may be carry-over from other donors' samples. This sequence joins TRBV5-4 and TRBJ2-2; 9 nucleotides match TRBD2. DNA for the CDR3: TGTGCCAGCAGCTTGGGGCTAGCGGGACTCACCGGGGAGCTGTTTTTT. Its protein is CASSLGLAGLTGELFF.